The clone carrying this T cell receptor (beta chain) was observed at least ten times. TCR beta CDR3 sequences were amplified from RNA transcripts. Primed by the HTBI set, a first-round RT-PCR was run on the TCR CDR3. Via MiXCR, TCRdb re-called the multiplex PCR reads, giving one row per CDR3 protein. The table has under 350,000 distinct CDR3 sequences, 25% seen once; the top ten hold roughly 24%. This entry is derived from a study of T cells in Graves' hyperthyroidism and ophthalmopathy. The CDR3 covers 15 residues. V lost 3 bases and J lost 1, with 12 bases in between. The germline CDR1 and CDR2 sequences are PRHDT and FYEKMQ (reference sequence).

V usage is TRBV13 and J usage is TRBJ1-2, with D perhaps TRBD1 (5 bases). The sequence was obtained from a man aged 35 to 55 with Graves' hyperthyroidism that later progressed to Graves' ophthalmopathy. The sample taken for sequencing was blood. CDR3 coding DNA: TGTGCCAGCAGCTTGGGGGGGACTCTTAACTATGGCTACACCTTC. Amino acid sequence: CASSLGGTLNYGYTF.